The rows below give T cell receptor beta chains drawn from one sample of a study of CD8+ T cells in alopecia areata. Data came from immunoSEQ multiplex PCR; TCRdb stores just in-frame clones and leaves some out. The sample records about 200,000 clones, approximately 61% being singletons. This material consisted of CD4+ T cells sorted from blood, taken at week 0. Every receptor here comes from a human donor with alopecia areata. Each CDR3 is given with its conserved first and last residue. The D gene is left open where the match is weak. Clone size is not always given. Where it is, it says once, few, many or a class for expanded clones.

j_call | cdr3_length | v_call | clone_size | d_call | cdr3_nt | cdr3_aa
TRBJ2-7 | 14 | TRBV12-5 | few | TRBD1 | TGTGCTAGTGGTTTGGGGGGACAGGCCTACGAGCAGTACTTC | CASGLGGQAYEQYF
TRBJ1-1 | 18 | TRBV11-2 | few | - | TGTGCCAGCAGCCCCAGCGGACCGACGAGCTCCTCGAACACTGAAGCTTTCTTT | CASSPSGPTSSSNTEAFF
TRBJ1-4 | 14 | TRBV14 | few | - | TGTGCCAGCAGCCAGGAGAGATGGGATGAAAAACTGTTTTTT | CASSQERWDEKLFF
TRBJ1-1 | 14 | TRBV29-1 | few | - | TGCAGCGTTGTGGACACCGGTGTTGGCACTGAAGCTTTCTTT | CSVVDTGVGTEAFF
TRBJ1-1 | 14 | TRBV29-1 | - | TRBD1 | TGCAGCGTTGAGAGCAGGGGGGAAAGAACTGAAGCTTTCTTT | CSVESRGERTEAFF
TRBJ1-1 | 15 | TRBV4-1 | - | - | TGCGCCAGCAGCCAAATTGGTCGGGACTCCCTGAATCGAAACTTT | CASSQIGRDSLNRNF
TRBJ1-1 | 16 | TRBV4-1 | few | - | TGCGCCAGCAGCCACCCTCTCAGGGGACAGAACACTGAAGCTTTCTTT | CASSHPLRGQNTEAFF
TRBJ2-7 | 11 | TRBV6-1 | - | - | TGTGCCAGCGGAATAAACTACGAGCAGTACTTC | CASGINYEQYF
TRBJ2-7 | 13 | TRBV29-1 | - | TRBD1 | TGCAGCGGAGGACAGGGGGAGTCCTACGAGCAGTACTTC | CSGGQGESYEQYF
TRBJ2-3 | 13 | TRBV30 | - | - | TGTGCCTGGAGACTGGGGGCTGTGGATACGCAGTATTTT | CAWRLGAVDTQYF